This TCR beta chain came from a study of blood T cell repertoires in COVID-19. Overall study context: Acute-phase and convalescent COVID-19 samples originated in the United States, Italy and Spain.

Per the germline V gene, CDR1 is SEHNR and CDR2 is FQNEAQ (reference sequence). The CDR3 sequence is 17 residues long. Trimming removed 2 bases from V and 3 bases from J; junction bases left unmatched: 12. Original processing notes: Estimates of nucleated cell counts were drawn from the amplification of reference gene primers. Only in-frame clones appear in the TCRdb table, and some are missing; sequencing was by immunoSEQ multiplex PCR. Clone size and V and J calls were adopted from that table, with D and trimming inferred from the DNA. The sample holds 250,000 to 350,000 clones; roughly 87% are singletons and the top ten take 2.2%.

This sequence originates from a woman aged 45-65 years who had recovered from COVID-19. V is TRBV7-9 and J is TRBJ2-7, with 8 bases identical to TRBD1. The sample comprised peripheral blood. CDR3 region: CASSLSVGQVMYYEQYF. In DNA, the CDR3 is TGTGCCAGCAGCTTATCGGTGGGACAGGTGATGTACTACGAGCAGTACTTC. The full variable domain, its missing parts supplied by reference TRBV7-9 and TRBJ2-7, is DTGVSQNPRHKITKRGQNVTFRCDPISEHNRLYWYRQTLGQGPEFLTYFQNEAQLEKSRLLSDRFSAERPKGSFSTLEIQRTEQGDSAMYLCASSLSVGQVMYYEQYFGPGTRLTVT.